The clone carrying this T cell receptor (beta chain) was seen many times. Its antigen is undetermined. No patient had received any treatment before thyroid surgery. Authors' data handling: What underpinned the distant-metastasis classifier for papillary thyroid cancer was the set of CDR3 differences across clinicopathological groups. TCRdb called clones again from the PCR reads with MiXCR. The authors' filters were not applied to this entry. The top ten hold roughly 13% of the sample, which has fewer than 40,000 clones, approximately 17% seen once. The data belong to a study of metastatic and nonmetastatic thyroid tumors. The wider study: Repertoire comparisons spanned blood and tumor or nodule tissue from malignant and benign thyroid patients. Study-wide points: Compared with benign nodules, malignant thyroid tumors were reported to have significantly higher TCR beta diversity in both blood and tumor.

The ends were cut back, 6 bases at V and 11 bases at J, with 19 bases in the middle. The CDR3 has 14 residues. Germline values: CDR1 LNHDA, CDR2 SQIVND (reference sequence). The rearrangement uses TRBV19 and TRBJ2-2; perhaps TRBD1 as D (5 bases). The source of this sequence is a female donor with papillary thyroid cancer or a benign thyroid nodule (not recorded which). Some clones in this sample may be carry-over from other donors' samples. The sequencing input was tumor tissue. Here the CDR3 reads CASSPLQGLIELFF. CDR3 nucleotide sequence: TGTGCCAGTAGCCCCCTCCAGGGCCTGATCGAGCTGTTTTTT.